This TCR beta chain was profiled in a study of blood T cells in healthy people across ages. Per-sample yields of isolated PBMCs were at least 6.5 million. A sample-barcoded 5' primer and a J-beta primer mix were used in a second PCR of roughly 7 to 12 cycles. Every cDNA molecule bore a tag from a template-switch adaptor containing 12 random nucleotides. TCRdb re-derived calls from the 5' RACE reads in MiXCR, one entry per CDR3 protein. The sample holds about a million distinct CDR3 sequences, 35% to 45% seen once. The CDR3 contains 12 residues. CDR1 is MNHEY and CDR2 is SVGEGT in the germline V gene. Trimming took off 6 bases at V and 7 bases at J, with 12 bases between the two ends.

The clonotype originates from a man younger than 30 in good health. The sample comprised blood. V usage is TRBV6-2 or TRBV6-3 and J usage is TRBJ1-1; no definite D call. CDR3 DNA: TGTGCCAGCAGCCTCACCGGCGGTGAAGCTTTCTTT. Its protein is CASSLTGGEAFF.